This is a list of T cell receptor beta chains from one sample in a study of Ad26.COV2.S vaccination and SARS-CoV-2 variants. Measured with immunoSEQ multiplex PCR; TCRdb has only the in-frame clones, and not every one. In the table there are 350,000 to 600,000 clones, roughly nine tenths of which are singletons. The input for sequencing was peripheral blood, taken in a trial of Ad26.COV2.S vaccine versus placebo. The receptors originated from a person between 18 and 59 years old who received the Ad26.COV2.S COVID-19 vaccine or a placebo. CDR3s include the opening cysteine and the closing phenylalanine or tryptophan. D genes are given only for firm matches. Clone size is shown for a subset of rows, as once, few, many or a class of expanded clone.

j_gene | v_gene | d_gene | abundance | CDR3aa | CDR3nt
TRBJ2-1 | TRBV7-3 | TRBD2 | NA | CASSRSGSGGAYNEQFF | TGTGCCAGCAGCCGCTCAGGTAGCGGGGGGGCCTACAATGAGCAGTTCTTC
TRBJ2-1 | TRBV9 | NA | NA | CASSIGDEQFF | TGTGCCAGCAGCATTGGGGATGAGCAGTTCTTC
TRBJ2-7 | TRBV2 | NA | NA | CASSEMGYEQYF | TGTGCCAGCAGTGAAATGGGGTACGAGCAGTACTTC
TRBJ2-7 | TRBV9 | NA | few | CASSPEGSRDSYEQYF | TGTGCCAGCAGCCCAGAGGGGAGCAGGGACTCCTACGAGCAGTACTTC
TRBJ1-1 | TRBV2 | NA | NA | CASSEMTGNTEAFF | TGTGCCAGCAGTGAAATGACTGGAAACACTGAAGCTTTCTTT
TRBJ1-2 | TRBV11-2 | NA | NA | CASSPTQGLYGYTF | TGTGCCAGCAGCCCTACACAGGGACTTTATGGCTACACCTTC
TRBJ2-2 | TRBV25-1 | NA | NA | CASSDWTGELFF | TGTGCCAGCAGTGATTGGACCGGGGAGCTGTTTTTT
TRBJ2-1 | TRBV29-1 | TRBD1 | NA | CSARRGNEQFF | TGCAGCGCTCGCAGGGGGAATGAGCAGTTCTTC
TRBJ2-2 | TRBV7-3 | TRBD2 | NA | CASSLNAMASGNTGELFF | TGTGCCAGCAGCTTAAACGCGATGGCTAGCGGGAACACCGGGGAGCTGTTTTTT
TRBJ1-1 | TRBV28 | NA | NA | CASSSRTDPLGTEAFF | TGTGCCAGCAGCAGTAGGACGGATCCTCTGGGCACTGAAGCTTTCTTT
TRBJ2-2 | TRBV7-3 | NA | NA | CASSVLADTGELFF | TGTGCCAGCAGCGTACTAGCAGACACCGGGGAGCTGTTTTTT
TRBJ2-1 | TRBV4-2 | NA | once | CASSHIPQGIRDNEQFF | TGTGCCAGCAGCCATATACCCCAGGGGATAAGAGACAATGAGCAGTTCTTC
TRBJ1-2 | TRBV19 | NA | NA | CASSGAYGYTF | TGTGCCAGTAGCGGGGCCTATGGCTACACCTTC
TRBJ1-1 | TRBV18 | NA | NA | CASSPLQETEAFF | TGTGCCAGCTCACCCCTACAGGAAACTGAAGCTTTCTTT
TRBJ2-4 | TRBV7-9 | NA | NA | CASSQNRDIQYF | TGTGCCAGCAGCCAAAACCGGGACATTCAGTACTTC
TRBJ1-1 | TRBV19 | NA | NA | CASTAGDTEAFF | TGTGCCAGCACGGCTGGGGACACTGAAGCTTTCTTT
TRBJ2-3 | TRBV27 | TRBD2 | NA | CASRAGLAGGPLDTQYF | TGTGCCAGCAGAGCGGGACTAGCGGGAGGGCCGTTGGATACGCAGTATTTT
TRBJ1-6 | TRBV7-9 | TRBD1 | NA | CASSLLMPGGVSTLHF | TGTGCCAGCAGCTTACTTATGCCAGGGGGCGTCTCAACCCTCCACTTT
TRBJ1-1 | TRBV11-2 | TRBD1 | NA | CASSQRQGGTLLEAFF | TGTGCCAGCAGTCAAAGACAGGGAGGCACCTTACTCGAAGCTTTCTTT
TRBJ2-1 | TRBV28 | NA | NA | CASALSGRRSEQFF | TGTGCCAGCGCTCTAAGTGGGAGGCGAAGTGAGCAGTTCTTC
TRBJ1-6 | TRBV15 | NA | NA | CATSRRLDRTPLHF | TGTGCCACCAGCAGGCGCCTCGACCGTACACCCCTCCACTTT
TRBJ2-5 | TRBV7-3 | NA | NA | CASSLNQQETQYF | TGTGCCAGCAGCTTAAATCAACAAGAGACCCAGTACTTC
TRBJ2-3 | TRBV20-1 | NA | NA | CSASLGTSTDTQYF | TGCAGTGCTAGTCTGGGAACTAGCACAGATACGCAGTATTTT
TRBJ1-1 | TRBV18 | NA | NA | CASSRTTGSMNTEAFF | TGTGCCAGCTCACGAACCACAGGGTCCATGAACACTGAAGCTTTCTTT
TRBJ2-1 | TRBV15 | NA | NA | CATSRVGGSGALSYNEQFF | TGTGCCACCAGCAGAGTCGGTGGGTCAGGGGCCCTCTCCTACAATGAGCAGTTCTTC
TRBJ1-1 | TRBV6-5 | TRBD1 | NA | CASRQGDTEAFF | TGTGCCAGCCGACAGGGCGACACTGAAGCTTTCTTT
TRBJ1-1 | TRBV6-1 | NA | many | CASSESENTEAFF | TGTGCCAGCAGTGAATCCGAGAACACTGAAGCTTTCTTT
TRBJ2-2 | TRBV5-6 | NA | NA | CASSLVGGHLNTGELFF | TGTGCCAGCAGCTTGGTGGGCGGACACTTGAACACCGGGGAGCTGTTTTTT
TRBJ1-1 | TRBV20-1 | NA | NA | CSARLAIHTFF | TGCAGTGCTAGACTTGCGATACATACTTTCTTT
TRBJ2-1 | TRBV7-9 | NA | once | CASSSQIKPPRDEQFF | TGTGCCAGCAGCTCCCAAATCAAGCCCCCAAGGGATGAGCAGTTCTTC
TRBJ2-7 | TRBV18 | TRBD1 | once | CASSPGGTGIYEQYF | TGTGCCAGCTCACCAGGAGGGACAGGGATCTACGAGCAGTACTTC
TRBJ2-5 | TRBV3-1/TRBV3-2 | TRBD2 | NA | CASSPRLAGEETQYF | TGTGCCAGCAGCCCAAGACTAGCGGGAGAAGAGACCCAGTACTTC
TRBJ2-5 | TRBV6-5 | TRBD1 | NA | CASSRAGTGIETQYF | TGTGCCAGCAGTCGCGCCGGGACAGGGATAGAGACCCAGTACTTC
TRBJ2-3 | TRBV18 | TRBD2 | NA | CASSPGTTSANTQYF | TGTGCCAGCTCACCGGGGACTACCTCAGCGAATACGCAGTATTTT
TRBJ2-5 | TRBV7-9 | NA | NA | CASSLGRASEVTQYF | TGTGCCAGCAGCTTAGGCAGGGCTAGCGAGGTGACCCAGTACTTC
TRBJ1-2 | TRBV6-5 | TRBD1 | NA | CASRDRAPYGYTF | TGTGCCAGCAGGGACAGGGCCCCCTATGGCTACACCTTC
TRBJ1-6 | TRBV7-2 | NA | NA | CASSLASQNSPLHF | TGTGCCAGCAGCTTAGCCTCACAGAATTCACCCCTCCACTTT
TRBJ1-2 | TRBV7-8 | NA | NA | CASSLRGFYGYTF | TGTGCCAGCAGCCTGAGGGGGTTCTATGGCTACACCTTC
TRBJ2-7 | TRBV29-1 | TRBD1 | NA | CSVFDRDRGFYEQYF | TGCAGCGTTTTTGATCGGGACAGGGGCTTTTACGAGCAGTACTTC
TRBJ1-5 | TRBV6-5 | NA | NA | CASSRGHLGPQHF | TGTGCCAGCAGCCGGGGCCACCTCGGGCCCCAGCATTTT
TRBJ2-7 | TRBV2 | NA | NA | CASSGGSRGEQYF | TGTGCCAGCAGTGGGGGGTCCAGAGGAGAGCAGTACTTC